Listed here are 18 T cell receptor beta chains from one sample, sequenced in a study of cytomegalovirus exposure and HLA in healthy donors. 60 Vbeta and 13 Jbeta primers were used in PCR. The data were produced by immunoSEQ multiplex PCR, yet TCRdb's version contains in-frame clones alone and is incomplete. The sample yields about 140,000 clones, about 74% seen once. Sequencing was performed on PBMCs. Receptor source: a woman aged 45-60 years in good health and CMV-seronegative.

This chain uses TRBV28 with TRBJ2-7, with TRBD2 matching 12 bases. Unmatched junction bases numbered 14, after V lost 4 bases and J lost 4 bases. CDR1 MDHEN and CDR2 SYDVKM come from the germline V gene. The CDR3 runs to 18 residues. CDR3 region: CASSSGWLAGGDGYEQYF. DNA of the CDR3: TGTGCCAGCAGTTCCGGCTGGCTAGCGGGGGGGGACGGTTACGAGCAGTACTTC.

The chain recombines TRBV6-1 with TRBJ1-2; TRBD1 matches at 8 bases. Germline assignment: CDR1 MNHNS and CDR2 SASEGT. The CDR3 totals 14 residues. Trimming took 5 bases from V and 7 from J; bases not matched to a gene: 9. The CDR3: CASSPGTGVGGYTF. CDR3 bases: TGTGCCAGCAGTCCCGGGACAGGTGTAGGTGGCTACACCTTC.

This sequence joins TRBV30 and TRBJ1-6; D is unclear. The CDR3 has 11 residues. Trimming stripped 3 bases from V and 8 bases from J, with 5 bases between. Germline loops: CDR1 GTSNPN, CDR2 SVGIG (reference sequence). CDR3 loop: CAWSRDSPLHF. CDR3 DNA: TGTGCCTGGAGCCGGGATTCACCCCTCCACTTT.

V is TRBV28 and J is TRBJ1-1; 9 bases agree with TRBD1. CDR1 is MDHEN and CDR2 is SYDVKM in the germline V gene. The CDR3 runs to 15 residues. Germline trimming cut 5 bases from V and 2 bases from J; bases unmatched to any gene: 6. The DNA of the CDR3 is TGTGCCAGCAGTCCCTCGGACAGGGGTAACACTGAAGCTTTCTTT. Translating it yields CASSPSDRGNTEAFF. Using reference TRBV28 and TRBJ1-1 for the parts outside the CDR3, the full variable domain is DVKVTQSSRYLVKRTGEKVFLECVQDMDHENMFWYRQDPGLGLRLIYFSYDVKMKEKGDIPEGYSVSREKKERFSLILESASTNQTSMYLCASSPSDRGNTEAFFGQGTRLTVV.

This sequence joins TRBV2 and TRBJ1-5, with TRBD1 identical over 7 bases. CDR1 and CDR2 (germline): SNHLY, FYNNEI. The CDR3 covers 14 residues. V trimming: 6 bases; J trimming: 6 bases; junction bases outside the gene matches: 8. Written as DNA, the CDR3 is TGTGCCAGCAGCCCCCGACAGGGTTTTCAGCCCCAGCATTTT. As protein: CASSPRQGFQPQHF.

The sample holds a few counts of this clone. This chain connects TRBV19 to TRBJ2-7, with D possibly being TRBD2 (6 bases). The germline V gene encodes CDR1 LNHDA and CDR2 SQIVND (reference sequence). The CDR3 covers 11 residues. The V end lost 9 bases, the J end lost 8 bases, and 14 bases lay between the germline ends. This CDR3 is CASTYGSKQYF. CDR3 bases: TGTGCCAGCACATACGGGAGTAAGCAGTACTTC. The variable domain in full, completed from reference TRBV19 and TRBJ2-7, reads DGGITQSPKYLFRKEGQNVTLSCEQNLNHDAMYWYRQDPGQGLRLIYYSQIVNDFQKGDIAEGYSVSREKKESFPLTVTSAQKNPTAFYLCASTYGSKQYFGPGTRLTVT.

J is TRBJ1-2 and V is TRBV10-3; D remains unclear. Germline-derived CDR1 and CDR2 are ENHRY and SYGVKD. This CDR3 is built from 15 residues. Trimming left V 0 bases short and J 7 bases short, with 15 bases between. CDR3: CAISESEGVRRGYTF. In DNA, the CDR3 is TGTGCCATCAGTGAGTCTGAGGGAGTGCGCCGTGGCTACACCTTC.

This chain connects TRBV18 to TRBJ1-6; D remains unclear. Deletions cut 2 bases from V and 6 bases from J, with 5 bases between. In germline, CDR1 is KGHSH, CDR2 LQKENI. The CDR3 is made up of 13 amino acids. The CDR3 here is CASSPAGNSPLHF. CDR3 in DNA: TGTGCCAGCTCACCAGCGGGTAATTCACCCCTCCACTTT.

The rearrangement uses TRBV15 and TRBJ1-2; 10 bases fit TRBD1. V gave up 5 bases and J gave up 6 bases; unmatched junction bases: 12. The germline V gene has CDR1 LNHNV and CDR2 YYDKDF (reference sequence). The CDR3 spans 16 residues. CDR3 nucleotides: TGTGCCACCAGCGGCCCTCGTGTGACAGGGGGCGATGGCTACACCTTC. Protein product: CATSGPRVTGGDGYTF.

This clone was seen once. The V and J genes are TRBV5-1 and TRBJ2-3, with D maybe TRBD2 (6 bases). The length of the CDR3 is 17 residues. V was cut by 4 bases and J by 1 base, with 19 bases left in between. In germline, CDR1 is SGHRS, CDR2 YFSETQ. The CDR3 loop reads CASSPGRLGGGTDTQYF. The CDR3 coding sequence is TGCGCCAGCAGCCCCGGAAGATTGGGGGGAGGCACAGATACGCAGTATTTT.

For this clone: Other DNA variants within this sample encode the same CDR3. The gene calls are TRBV7-3 and TRBJ2-1, with D possibly matching TRBD1 (5 bases). CDR3 length: 15 residues. Germline V lookup: CDR1 SGHTA, CDR2 FQGTGA. The V end lost 2 bases, the J end lost 6 bases, and 14 bases lay between the germline ends. The CDR3 DNA follows: TGTGCCAGCAGCTTAGGGGCAGGGTTGGGCAATGAGCAGTTCTTC. The encoded protein is CASSLGAGLGNEQFF.

The V gene is TRBV4-1, the J gene TRBJ2-7; D gene ambiguous. Looked up from germline, CDR1 is MGHRA and CDR2 is YSYEKL. The V gene lost 0 bases and the J gene lost 5 bases, with 8 bases spanning the gap. This CDR3 has 13 amino acids. The CDR3 is CASSQESGNEQYF. The DNA for the CDR3 is TGCGCCAGCAGCCAAGAATCAGGTAACGAGCAGTACTTC.

The chain couples TRBV19 to TRBJ1-6; no reliable D call. Germline CDR1 and CDR2: LNHDA and SQIVND (reference sequence). CDR3 size: 16 residues. The ends were cut back, 0 bases at V and 7 bases at J, with 13 bases in the middle. The CDR3 reads CASSIDGRRFNSPLHF. Here the CDR3 DNA reads TGTGCCAGTAGTATAGATGGCAGGAGGTTCAATTCACCCCTCCACTTT.

A note on this clone: Relative to the germline gene, one junction end is altered; a read error may explain this. The chain links TRBV2 to TRBJ1-4, with D perhaps TRBD1 (5 bases). Germline assignment: CDR1 SNHLY and CDR2 FYNNEI. This CDR3 contains 11 residues. CDR3 region: CASSVSGGKIF. In DNA form, the CDR3 reads TGTGCCAGCAGTGTTTCCGGGGGTAAAATTTTT.

The chain has TRBV6-1 and TRBJ2-1; weak D call: TRBD2 (6 bases). The CDR3 contains 14 residues. CDR1 and CDR2 from the germline V gene are MNHNS and SASEGT. V was shortened by 7 bases and J by 3 bases, with 13 bases between the two germline ends. The CDR3 sequence is CASMRRGFYNEQFF. The CDR3, as DNA: TGTGCCAGCATGCGGCGGGGTTTCTACAATGAGCAGTTCTTC.

CDR3 amino acids: CAWTRQETQYF. The CDR3 DNA follows: TGTGCCTGGACGAGGCAAGAGACCCAGTACTTC. The chain links TRBV30 to TRBJ2-5; D remains ambiguous. The germline V gene encodes CDR1 GTSNPN and CDR2 SVGIG (reference sequence). The CDR3 sequence is 11 residues long. V was pared by 4 bases and J by 2 bases, with 5 bases between.

The chain has TRBV15 and TRBJ1-5; tentatively, D is TRBD1 (6 bases). Per germline, CDR1 LNHNV and CDR2 YYDKDF (reference sequence). The CDR3 length is 18 residues. V was shortened by 1 base and J by 0 bases, with 16 bases between the two germline ends. The CDR3 is CATSRVGQGSYSNQPQHF. CDR3 coding DNA: TGTGCCACCAGCAGAGTCGGCCAGGGGTCCTATAGCAATCAGCCCCAGCATTTT.

The genes are TRBV19 and TRBJ1-5, with D unclear. CDR3 length: 12 amino acids. With 3 bases removed from V and 5 bases from J, the gap between germline ends came to 5 bases. Germline assignment: CDR1 LNHDA and CDR2 SQIVND (reference sequence). CDR3 region: CASSMAYQPQHF. DNA for the CDR3: TGTGCCAGTAGTATGGCTTATCAGCCCCAGCATTTT.